These T cell receptor beta chains were read from a single sample in a study of tissue T cells after allogeneic stem cell transplantation. Assay used: immunoSEQ multiplex PCR; TCRdb lists only in-frame clones, some missing. The data hold hundreds of clones, with approximately 46% observed a single time. Here the sequenced sample was kidney tissue, taken at autopsy. The receptors here all came from a female patient aged 40 to 70 with steroid-refractory graft-versus-host disease after an allogeneic stem cell transplant. Some T cells may be the graft donor's. CDR3s include the opening cysteine and the closing phenylalanine or tryptophan. Fields, in order: J gene, clone size, D gene, V gene, CDR3 protein, CDR3 DNA. A D gene is named only where the DNA matches it firmly. Where a row states a size, it is once, few, many or the class of an expanded clone; other rows omit it.

>TRBJ2-6|few|NA|TRBV9
CASAVPGANVLTF
TGTGCCAGCGCGGTACCTGGGGCCAACGTCCTGACTTTC
>TRBJ1-2|few|NA|TRBV18
CASSPRTAPMGYTF
TGTGCCAGCTCACCCCGGACGGCACCTATGGGCTACACCTTC
>TRBJ1-1|NA|NA|TRBV27
CASSLWGRNTEAFF
TGTGCCAGCAGTTTATGGGGAAGGAACACTGAAGCTTTCTTT
>TRBJ2-1|NA|NA|TRBV7-7
CASSLADLGDEQFF
TGTGCTAGCAGCTTAGCAGACCTGGGTGATGAGCAGTTCTTC
>TRBJ1-4|NA|NA|TRBV7-9
CATARGDEKLFF
TGTGCCACCGCGAGAGGCGATGAAAAACTGTTTTTT
>TRBJ1-3|NA|NA|TRBV30
CAWRDDSYSGNTIYF
TGTGCCTGGAGGGATGACAGTTACTCTGGAAACACCATATATTTT
>TRBJ1-6|NA|NA|TRBV14
CASSQHGPYNSPLHF
TGTGCCAGCAGCCAACATGGACCCTATAATTCACCCCTCCACTTT
>TRBJ2-3|NA|NA|TRBV15
CATRGGGGTDTQYF
TGTGCCACGAGAGGGGGGGGCGGCACAGATACGCAGTATTTT
>TRBJ2-7|NA|NA|TRBV7-6
CASSLAPAYEQYF
TGTGCCAGCAGCTTAGCCCCAGCCTACGAGCAGTACTTC
>TRBJ2-2|large|TRBD1|TRBV7-9
CASSSPLSGTGGTGELFF
TGTGCCAGCAGCTCTCCCTTATCCGGGACAGGCGGCACCGGGGAGCTGTTTTTT
>TRBJ2-2|few|NA|TRBV9
CASSVGPTGELFF
TGTGCCAGCAGCGTAGGCCCCACCGGGGAGCTGTTTTTT
>TRBJ1-1|NA|NA|TRBV7-9
CASSAVGAAEAFF
TGTGCCAGCAGCGCCGTTGGGGCGGCTGAAGCTTTCTTT
>TRBJ2-4|NA|TRBD1|TRBV30
CAWSGTGLAKNIQYF
TGTGCCTGGAGTGGGACAGGCTTAGCCAAAAACATTCAGTACTTC
>TRBJ2-5|NA|TRBD2|TRBV3-1/TRBV3-2
CASSQLAGETQYF
TGTGCCAGCAGCCAACTAGCGGGAGAGACCCAGTACTTC
>TRBJ1-5|large|NA|TRBV6-1
CASSELRDYSNQPQHF
TGTGCCAGCAGTGAATTGCGGGATTATAGCAATCAGCCCCAGCATTTT
>TRBJ1-4|NA|NA|TRBV6-5
CASRNVGEANEKLFF
TGTGCCAGCAGAAACGTAGGGGAGGCTAATGAAAAACTGTTTTTT
>TRBJ2-2|NA|NA|TRBV19
CASSIDRARTGELFF
TGTGCCAGTAGTATAGACCGAGCGCGCACCGGGGAGCTGTTTTTT
>TRBJ1-1|few|NA|TRBV7-9
CASSTQGKDEAFF
TGTGCCAGCAGCACACAGGGTAAGGATGAAGCTTTCTTT
>TRBJ1-4|NA|NA|TRBV5-6
CASSLFFDRDEKLFF
TGTGCCAGCAGCTTGTTTTTCGACAGAGATGAAAAACTGTTTTTT
>TRBJ2-3|NA|NA|TRBV18
CASSVLATDTQYF
TGTGCCAGCTCAGTTCTAGCAACAGATACGCAGTATTTT
>TRBJ1-1|few|TRBD1|TRBV5-1
CASSSQGDNTEAFF
TGCGCCAGCAGCTCACAGGGGGATAACACTGAAGCTTTCTTT
>TRBJ2-7|once|TRBD1|TRBV7-2
CASRKKSTGAISYEQYF
TGTGCCAGCAGAAAAAAGTCGACAGGGGCGATATCCTACGAGCAGTACTTC
>TRBJ1-4|few|TRBD1|TRBV2
CASRPRQGGKLFF
TGTGCCAGCAGACCAAGACAGGGTGGAAAACTGTTTTTT
>TRBJ1-1|once|NA|TRBV9
CASSEQGSPHTEAFF
TGTGCCAGCAGCGAGCAGGGGTCTCCTCACACTGAAGCTTTCTTT
>TRBJ1-2|large|TRBD1|TRBV5-4
CASSLATGAGYTF
TGTGCCAGCAGCTTGGCTACAGGGGCTGGCTACACCTTC
>TRBJ1-3|large|NA|TRBV7-9
CASSAQGSYSGNTIYF
TGTGCCAGCAGCGCCCAGGGGTCGTACTCTGGAAACACCATATATTTT
>TRBJ1-1|NA|TRBD1|TRBV6-5
CASSYYRGEAFF
TGTGCCAGCAGTTACTACAGGGGTGAAGCTTTCTTT
>TRBJ1-5|NA|NA|TRBV5-4
CASSLDPRDQPQHF
TGTGCCAGCAGCTTGGACCCCAGGGATCAGCCCCAGCATTTT